This T cell receptor beta chain is from a study of Ad26.COV2.S vaccination and SARS-CoV-2 variants. For this clone: Its antigen is as yet unknown.

Only in-frame clones appear in the TCRdb table, and some are missing; sequencing was by immunoSEQ multiplex PCR. The profile shows around 300,000 clones, less than 90% of them singletons. Study-wide results and caveats: Reports say spike-specific CD8+ and CD4+ T cell responses covered substantial breadth after vaccination.

Treatment of the sample: some 20 received Ad26.COV2.S at low or high dose, single or two shots; several received placebo; per-sample allocation not given. Sampling was performed 63 days after the first vaccine or placebo injection. This CDR3 comprises 16 residues. The germline V gene has CDR1 LNHDA and CDR2 SQIVND (reference sequence). The V segment lost 4 bases and the J segment 8 bases; nucleotides outside the gene matches: 14. Sequencing was performed on peripheral blood, taken in a trial of Ad26.COV2.S vaccine versus placebo. The chain couples TRBV19 to TRBJ2-3, with 8 bases lining up with TRBD1. The source of this sequence is a person aged 18 to 59 who received the Ad26.COV2.S COVID-19 vaccine or a placebo. Here the CDR3 DNA reads TGTGCCAGTAGTAGGGGGACAGGAGGGAGCGAGTTTACGCAGTATTTT. Its protein product is CASSRGTGGSEFTQYF.